Below are 2 T cell receptor beta chains sequenced from a single sample in a study of blood T cell repertoires in COVID-19. TCRdb's table, derived via immunoSEQ multiplex PCR, lists solely in-frame clones and lacks some. The table has roughly 340,000 clones, almost 90% seen once. The sample was peripheral blood. These receptor sequences come from a woman in her 70s with COVID-19, enrolled during active disease.

The V gene is TRBV6-1, the J gene TRBJ1-1; D is ambiguous. V was shortened by 3 bases and J by 7 bases, with 6 bases between the two germline ends. CDR3 size: 11 residues. The germline CDR1 and CDR2 sequences are MNHNS and SASEGT. The CDR3 DNA sequence: TGTGCCAGCAGTGACCGAGTTGAAGCTTTCTTT. Its translation: CASSDRVEAFF.

The chain employs TRBV7-2 and TRBJ1-1; 8 bases map to TRBD1. CDR3 length: 14 amino acids. Looked up from germline, CDR1 is SGHTA and CDR2 is FQGNSA. J was trimmed by 4 bases and V by 3 bases; bases with no gene match: 4. CDR3 nucleotide sequence: TGTGCCAGCAGCTTCAGGGGGCGCGGCACTGAAGCTTTCTTT. Encoded protein: CASSFRGRGTEAFF.